The 5 T cell receptor beta chains reported below all come from one sample, sequenced in a study of blood T cell repertoires in COVID-19 (dated by TCRdb to the early 2020s). Receptors were amplified or captured by the immunoSEQ multiplex PCR assay. The immuneACCESS repertoire file appears here via TCRdb, limited to in-frame rearrangements. These files lack a portion of the clones; in checked studies, under half of the deficit traces to unresolved V genes, and the cause of the others is not known. The sample table holds some 290,000 clones, of which around nine tenths were seen once. The leading ten clones occupy 3.9% of the sample. The sequencing sample was made of PBMCs or T cells enriched from blood (not recorded which). These receptors all stem from a woman in her twenties or thirties who had been exposed to COVID-19.

This rearrangement joins TRBV7-6 to TRBJ2-1; tentative D call: TRBD2 (7 bases). Germline V gene data show CDR1 as SGHVS and CDR2 as FNYEAQ. Trimming shortened V by 1 base and J by 7 bases, and 17 bases separated the two germline ends. The CDR3 sequence is 16 residues long. The CDR3 protein is CASSLEAGAGRNEQFF. CDR3 nucleotide sequence: TGTGCCAGCAGCTTAGAGGCGGGGGCAGGAAGGAATGAGCAGTTCTTC.

V and J are TRBV9 and TRBJ2-5, with 9 bases aligning to TRBD1. Germline assignment: CDR1 SGDLS and CDR2 YYNGEE. V trimming: 3 bases; J trimming: 2 bases; junction bases outside the gene matches: 8. The CDR3 length is 16 residues. This chain's CDR3 is CASSAALDRGQETQYF. CDR3 DNA: TGTGCCAGCAGCGCAGCCTTGGACAGGGGACAAGAGACCCAGTACTTC.

The chain recombines TRBV9 with TRBJ2-2; D possibly corresponds to TRBD1 (6 bases). Germline V gene lookup returns CDR1 SGDLS and CDR2 YYNGEE. The CDR3 is 13 amino acids. V lost 0 bases and J lost 6, with 6 bases in between. The CDR3 loop reads CASSVGGPGELFF. The CDR3 DNA sequence: TGTGCCAGCAGCGTAGGGGGGCCCGGGGAGCTGTTTTTT.

This clone was seen only once. The chain joins TRBV9 to TRBJ1-2; 7 bases line up with TRBD1. Trimming at V came to 0 bases and at J to 9 bases, leaving 14 bases not matched to a gene. The CDR3 is 16 residues long. Germline assignment: CDR1 SGDLS and CDR2 YYNGEE. DNA for the CDR3: TGTGCCAGCAGCGTAGCTCCGGGACAGCCCTTCGGGAGCTACACCTTC. Residues: CASSVAPGQPFGSYTF. Drawing the rest from reference TRBV9 and TRBJ1-2, the complete variable domain is DSGVTQTPKHLITATGQRVTLRCSPRSGDLSVYWYQQSLDQGLQFLIQYYNGEERAKGNILERFSAQQFPDLHSELNLSSLELGDSALYFCASSVAPGQPFGSYTFGSGTRLTVV.

This chain joins TRBV11-2 and TRBJ1-2, with 9 bases fitting TRBD1. Trimming at V came to 4 bases and at J to 4 bases, leaving 4 bases not matched to a gene. CDR3 length: 14 residues. The germline CDR1 and CDR2 sequences are SGHAT and FQNNGV. In DNA form, the CDR3 reads TGTGCCAGCAGCTCCGGGACAGGGTCCTATGGCTACACCTTC. It is translated as CASSSGTGSYGYTF. The whole variable domain, filled in from reference TRBV11-2 and TRBJ1-2, reads EAGVAQSPRYKIIEKRQSVAFWCNPISGHATLYWYQQILGQGPKLLIQFQNNGVVDDSQLPKDRFSAERLKGVDSTLKIQPAKLEDSAVYLCASSSGTGSYGYTFGSGTRLTVV.